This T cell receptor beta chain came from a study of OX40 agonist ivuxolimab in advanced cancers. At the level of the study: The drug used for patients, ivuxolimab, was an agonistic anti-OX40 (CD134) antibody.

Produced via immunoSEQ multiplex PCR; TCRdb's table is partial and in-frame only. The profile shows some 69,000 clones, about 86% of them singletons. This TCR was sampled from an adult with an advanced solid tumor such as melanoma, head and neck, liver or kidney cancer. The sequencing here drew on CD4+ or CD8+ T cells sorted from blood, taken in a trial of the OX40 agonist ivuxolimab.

Written as DNA, the CDR3 is TGTGCCAGCAGCCCGGGACAGAATAATTCACCCCTCCACTTT. Residues: CASSPGQNNSPLHF. V and J are TRBV6-5 and TRBJ1-6; 7 bases align to TRBD1. V shed 6 bases, J shed 5 bases, and the junction held 4 bases outside the gene matches. This CDR3 is built from 14 residues. Germline values: CDR1 MNHEY, CDR2 SVGAGI.